The rows below give T cell receptor beta chains drawn from one sample of a study of cytotoxic CD8 clonotypes in ibrutinib-treated CLL. Sequencing used immunoSEQ multiplex PCR; TCRdb keeps in-frame clones, though not all of them. The profile covers approximately 350,000 clones, with roughly two thirds appearing a single time and just under 6.5% taken by the ten largest. Material: PBMCs, obtained after 36 months of ibrutinib treatment. The receptors derive from a human donor with chronic lymphocytic leukemia. The CDR3 runs from the conserved cysteine through the conserved F or W. The order of the fields is CDR3 length, clone size, V gene, D gene, J gene, CDR3 protein, CDR3 DNA. D genes are given only for firm matches. Clone size is shown for a subset of rows, as once, few, many or a class of expanded clone.

16	.	TRBV5-1	TRBD2	TRBJ2-7	CASSVSVSGTFYEQYF	TGCGCCAGCAGCGTGTCCGTTAGCGGGACCTTCTACGAGCAGTACTTC
16	.	TRBV29-1	.	TRBJ2-6	CSVELFGGAGANVLTF	TGCAGCGTTGAACTTTTCGGGGGAGCTGGGGCCAACGTCCTGACTTTC
13	.	TRBV27	.	TRBJ2-7	CASSPQSSYEQYF	TGTGCCAGCAGTCCCCAAAGCTCCTACGAGCAGTACTTC
15	.	TRBV27	TRBD2	TRBJ2-2	CASSRTSGVSGELFF	TGTGCCAGCTCGAGAACTAGCGGGGTGTCCGGGGAGCTGTTTTTT
13	.	TRBV5-1	.	TRBJ2-7	CASSSGALNEQYF	TGCGCCAGCAGCTCAGGGGCCCTGAACGAGCAGTACTTC
15	few	TRBV9	.	TRBJ1-5	CASSARGSLNQPQHF	TGTGCCAGCAGCGCCCGAGGCAGCCTAAATCAGCCCCAGCATTTT
13	.	TRBV27	.	TRBJ2-1	CASRFNYHNEQFF	TGTGCCAGCAGGTTCAACTATCACAATGAGCAGTTCTTC
16	.	TRBV7-2	.	TRBJ2-5	CASSLEPPIWEETQYF	TGTGCCAGCAGCTTAGAACCACCTATTTGGGAAGAGACCCAGTACTTC
17	.	TRBV19	TRBD1	TRBJ1-5	CASSHDRGGLGNQPQHF	TGTGCCAGTAGTCACGACAGGGGTGGTCTCGGCAATCAGCCCCAGCATTTT
15	.	TRBV5-4	TRBD2	TRBJ2-7	CASSLVGGSRYEQYF	TGTGCCAGCAGCTTGGTGGGCGGGAGCCGCTACGAGCAGTACTTC
14	.	TRBV9	.	TRBJ2-7	CASSVGSPSYEQYF	TGTGCCAGCAGCGTAGGATCCCCATCCTACGAGCAGTACTTC
14	.	TRBV5-4	TRBD2	TRBJ2-1	CASSGGSGLNEQFF	TGTGCCAGCAGCGGCGGGAGTGGTTTGAATGAGCAGTTCTTC
15	.	TRBV5-1	.	TRBJ2-2	CASIDVGGRSGELFF	TGCGCCAGCATAGATGTCGGGGGTCGGTCCGGGGAGCTGTTTTTT
15	once	TRBV5-6	.	TRBJ2-7	CASSYDPQSSYEQYF	TGTGCCAGCAGCTACGACCCCCAGAGCTCCTACGAGCAGTACTTC
14	.	TRBV11-2	.	TRBJ2-5	CASTVGVSRETQYF	TGTGCCAGCACCGTTGGGGTGAGTCGAGAGACCCAGTACTTC
15	few	TRBV27	.	TRBJ2-7	CASSLSGTVYYEQYF	TGTGCCAGCAGTTTATCAGGGACCGTTTACTACGAGCAGTACTTC
15	.	TRBV7-2	TRBD1	TRBJ1-2	CASSGSQGESYGYTF	TGTGCCAGCAGCGGATCACAGGGGGAGAGCTATGGCTACACCTTC